Described below is a single TCR beta chain sequence and its context. This record comes from a study of T cells after yellow fever vaccination. Each CDR3 protein gets one entry after TCRdb re-called the 5' RACE reads with MiXCR. The profile covers approximately 110,000 distinct CDR3 sequences, with approximately 7% appearing a single time and around 2.3% taken by the ten largest. V lost 4 bases to trimming and J lost 3 bases; unmatched junction nucleotides: 11. The CDR3 is 16 amino acids. Germline values: CDR1 SEHNR, CDR2 FQNEAQ (reference sequence). The chain employs TRBV7-9 and TRBJ1-1, with 7 bases that match TRBD1. The receptor's source is a man aged 18 to 35 who received the YFV17D yellow fever vaccine. Material: CD4+ T cells sorted from PBMCs, obtained 10 to 11 days after the first yellow fever vaccination. CDR3 sequence (DNA): TGTGCCAGCAGCTCCACTCCGGGAGGACAGGACACTGAAGCTTTCTTT. Its protein is CASSSTPGGQDTEAFF.